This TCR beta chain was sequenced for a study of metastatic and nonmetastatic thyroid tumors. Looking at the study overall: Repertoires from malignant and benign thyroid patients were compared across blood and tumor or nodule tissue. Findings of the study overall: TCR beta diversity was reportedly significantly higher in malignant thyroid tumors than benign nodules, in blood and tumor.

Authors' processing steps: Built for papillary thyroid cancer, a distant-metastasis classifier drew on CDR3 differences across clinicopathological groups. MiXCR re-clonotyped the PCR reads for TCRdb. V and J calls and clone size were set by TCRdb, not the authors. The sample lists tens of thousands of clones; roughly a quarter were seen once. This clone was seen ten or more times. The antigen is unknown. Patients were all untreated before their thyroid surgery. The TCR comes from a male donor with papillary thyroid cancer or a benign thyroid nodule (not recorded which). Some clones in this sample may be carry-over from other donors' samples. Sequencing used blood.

CDR3 sequence reads: CASRFGNTIYF. CDR3 DNA: TGTGCCAGCAGATTTGGAAACACCATATATTTT. The V gene is TRBV7-9, the J gene TRBJ1-3; no clear D. Trimming stripped 6 bases from V and 3 bases from J, with 3 bases between. Germline V CDR1 and CDR2: SEHNR, FQNEAQ (reference sequence). The CDR3 loop spans 11 amino acids.